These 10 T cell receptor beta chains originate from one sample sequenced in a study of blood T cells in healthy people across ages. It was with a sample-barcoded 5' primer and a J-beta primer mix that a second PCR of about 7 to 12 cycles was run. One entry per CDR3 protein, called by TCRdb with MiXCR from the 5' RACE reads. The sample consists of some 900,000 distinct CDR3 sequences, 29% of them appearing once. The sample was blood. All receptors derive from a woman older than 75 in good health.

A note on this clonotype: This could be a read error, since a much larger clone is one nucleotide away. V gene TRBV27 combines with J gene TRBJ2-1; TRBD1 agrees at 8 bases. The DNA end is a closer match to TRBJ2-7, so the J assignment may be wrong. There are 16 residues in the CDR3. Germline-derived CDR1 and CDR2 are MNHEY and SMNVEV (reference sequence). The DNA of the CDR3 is TGTGCCAGCAGAGATACCCTAGGACAGGGCGGCAATGAGCAGTACTTC. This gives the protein CASRDTLGQGGNEQYF.

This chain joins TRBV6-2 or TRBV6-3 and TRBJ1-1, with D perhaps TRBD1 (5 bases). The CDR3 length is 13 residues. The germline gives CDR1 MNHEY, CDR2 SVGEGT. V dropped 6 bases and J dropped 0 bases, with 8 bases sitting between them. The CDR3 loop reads CASSGHMNTEAFF. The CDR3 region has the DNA TGTGCCAGCAGCGGACACATGAACACTGAAGCTTTCTTT.

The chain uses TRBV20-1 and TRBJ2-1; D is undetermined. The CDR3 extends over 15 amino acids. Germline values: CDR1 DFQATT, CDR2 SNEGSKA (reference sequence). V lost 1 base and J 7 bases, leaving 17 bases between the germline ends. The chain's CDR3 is CSARVGLRKGNEQFF. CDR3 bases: TGCAGTGCTAGAGTTGGATTGCGGAAAGGAAATGAGCAGTTCTTC.

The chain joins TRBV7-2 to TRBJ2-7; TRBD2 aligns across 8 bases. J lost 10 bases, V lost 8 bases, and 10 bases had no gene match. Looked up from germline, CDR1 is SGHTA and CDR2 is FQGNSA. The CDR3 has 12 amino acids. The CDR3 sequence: CASGSLREAQYF. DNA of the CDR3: TGTGCCAGCGGGAGCCTGCGGGAGGCCCAGTACTTC.

Written as DNA, the CDR3 is TGCGCCAGCAGCCAAGAATCGGTCCGCACGGTGGAACTGTTTTTT. Its protein product is CASSQESVRTVELFF. J is TRBJ1-4 and V is TRBV4-3; no firm D call. CDR1 and CDR2 (germline): LGHNA, YSLEER. The CDR3 runs 15 residues. Trimming pared 0 bases from V and 12 bases from J, leaving 17 bases between.

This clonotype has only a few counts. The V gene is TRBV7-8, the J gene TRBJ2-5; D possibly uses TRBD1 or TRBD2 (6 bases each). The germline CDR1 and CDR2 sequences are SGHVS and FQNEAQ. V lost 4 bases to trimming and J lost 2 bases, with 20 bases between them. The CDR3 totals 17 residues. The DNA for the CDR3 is TGTGCCAGCAGCTACCAGGGGAGGACCTTCCGACAAGAGACCCAGTACTTC. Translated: CASSYQGRTFRQETQYF.

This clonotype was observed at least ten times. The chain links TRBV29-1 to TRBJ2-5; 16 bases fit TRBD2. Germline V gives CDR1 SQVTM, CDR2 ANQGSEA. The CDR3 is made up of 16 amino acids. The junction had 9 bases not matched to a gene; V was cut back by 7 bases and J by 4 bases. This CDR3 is CSATGTSGGALETQYF. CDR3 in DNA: TGCAGCGCTACCGGGACTAGCGGGGGGGCCCTAGAGACCCAGTACTTC.

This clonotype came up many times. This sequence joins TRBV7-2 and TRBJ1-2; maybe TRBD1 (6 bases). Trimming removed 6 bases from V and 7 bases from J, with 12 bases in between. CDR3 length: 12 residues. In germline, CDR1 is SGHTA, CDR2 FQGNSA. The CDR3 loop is CASRQGTLGYTF. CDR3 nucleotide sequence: TGTGCCAGCAGACAGGGCACACTTGGCTACACCTTC.

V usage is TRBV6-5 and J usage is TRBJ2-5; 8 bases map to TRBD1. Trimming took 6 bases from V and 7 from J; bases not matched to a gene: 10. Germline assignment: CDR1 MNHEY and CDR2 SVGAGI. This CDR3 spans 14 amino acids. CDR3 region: CASRGTGMRGTQYF. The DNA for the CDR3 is TGTGCCAGCAGGGGGACAGGCATGAGGGGGACCCAGTACTTC.

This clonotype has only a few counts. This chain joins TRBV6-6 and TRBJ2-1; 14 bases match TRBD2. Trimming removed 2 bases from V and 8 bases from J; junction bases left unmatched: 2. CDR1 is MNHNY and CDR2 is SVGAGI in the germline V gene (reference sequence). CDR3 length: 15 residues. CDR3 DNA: TGTGCCAGCAGTTACGGGACTAGCGGGGGTGATGAGCAGTTCTTC. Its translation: CASSYGTSGGDEQFF.